These 12 T cell receptor beta chains came from one sample sequenced in a study of T cell repertoires in cytomegalovirus infection. For these TCRs, the target antigens are not known. From the reads, TCRdb called clonotypes with MiXCR, one entry per CDR3 protein. The data show about 570,000 distinct CDR3 sequences, over 35% seen once. The sample here was cultured PBMCs, taken from culture after CMV antigen stimulation. All receptors derive from a human donor in good health (CMV status not recorded). Some clones in this sample may be carry-over from other donors' samples.

The chain combines TRBV7-2 with TRBJ2-7; D is possibly TRBD1 (6 bases). V gave up 1 base and J gave up 9 bases, with 19 bases separating them. The germline gives CDR1 SGHTA, CDR2 FQGNSA. The CDR3 totals 15 residues. The CDR3 here is CASSLVFDRSHAQYF. CDR3 sequence (DNA): TGTGCCAGCAGCTTAGTTTTCGACAGGAGTCACGCGCAGTACTTC.

The V and J genes are TRBV5-4 and TRBJ2-2; D unclear. This CDR3 comprises 16 residues. Trimming stripped 4 bases from V and 7 bases from J, with 20 bases between. The germline gives CDR1 SGHNT, CDR2 YYREEE (reference sequence). The CDR3 DNA reads TGTGCCAGCAGCCCATCGACTCGAAACACCTTCGGGGAGCTGTTTTTT. Its translation: CASSPSTRNTFGELFF.

CDR3 in amino acids: CASSQQQGKAGANVLTF. The CDR3 nucleotides are TGTGCCAGCAGCCAACAACAGGGGAAGGCTGGGGCCAACGTCCTGACTTTC. The gene calls are TRBV5-5 and TRBJ2-6; 7 bases match TRBD1. The CDR3 sequence is 17 residues long. Germline V CDR1 and CDR2: SGHKS, YYEKEE (reference sequence). The ends lost 4 bases at V and 2 bases at J; junction bases unmatched: 9. Together with reference TRBV5-5 and TRBJ2-6, the CDR3 gives the full variable domain: DAGVTQSPTHLIKTRGQQVTLRCSPISGHKSVSWYQQVLGQGPQFIFQYYEKEERGRGNFPDRFSARQFPNYSSELNVNALLLGDSALYLCASSQQQGKAGANVLTFGAGSRLTVL.

The chain carries TRBV4-1 and TRBJ1-1; D gene uncertain. This CDR3 spans 13 amino acids. V was clipped by 6 bases and J by 3 bases, with 11 bases between them. Germline V gives CDR1 MGHRA, CDR2 YSYEKL. The CDR3: CASRPNSHTEAFF. The CDR3 DNA follows: TGCGCCAGCAGGCCCAATAGCCACACTGAAGCTTTCTTT.

The chain carries TRBV27 and TRBJ1-2; possibly TRBD1 for D (5 bases). Germline CDR1 and CDR2: MNHEY and SMNVEV (reference sequence). CDR3 length: 15 residues. The ends were cut back, 6 bases at V and 4 bases at J, with 18 bases in the middle. CDR3 in DNA: TGTGCCAGCAGCAGAACGCCCTGGGACGTCTATGGCTACACCTTC. Amino acids: CASSRTPWDVYGYTF.

V and J are TRBV7-9 and TRBJ2-7, with 10 bases lining up with TRBD2. The CDR3 totals 14 residues. The V segment lost 5 bases and the J segment 3 bases; nucleotides outside the gene matches: 4. The germline gives CDR1 SEHNR, CDR2 FQNEAQ (reference sequence). The CDR3 is CASSRTSGLYEQYF. DNA for the CDR3: TGTGCCAGCAGCCGGACTAGCGGACTCTACGAGCAGTACTTC.

This clonotype came up a few times. This chain connects TRBV7-2 to TRBJ1-2, with D perhaps TRBD1 (5 bases). The CDR3 is 15 residues long. Germline V lookup: CDR1 SGHTA, CDR2 FQGNSA. V was clipped by 3 bases and J by 4 bases, with 15 bases between them. For the CDR3, the DNA is TGTGCCAGCAGCTTCACGGCAGGGAAGTCCTATGGCTACACCTTC. Translation gives CASSFTAGKSYGYTF.

This clonotype was seen more than once but under ten times. The rearrangement links TRBV3-1 to TRBJ1-3; D remains ambiguous. The CDR3 extends over 12 amino acids. Germline V gives CDR1 LGHDT, CDR2 YNNKEL (reference sequence). The V gene lost 2 bases and the J gene lost 1 base, with 0 bases spanning the gap. This CDR3 is CASSQSGNTIYF. For the CDR3, the DNA is TGTGCCAGCAGCCAATCTGGAAACACCATATATTTT.

This clonotype was counted ten times or more. The chain is built from TRBV7-2 and TRBJ1-2; D is unclear. Germline CDR1 is SGHTA and CDR2 is FQGNSA. V was clipped by 1 base and J by 3 bases, with 9 bases between them. This CDR3 is built from 14 residues. CDR3 nucleotides: TGTGCCAGCAGCTTAGTTTTCAGGCACTATGGCTACACCTTC. This gives the protein CASSLVFRHYGYTF.

The chain combines TRBV19 with TRBJ2-7, with D perhaps TRBD1 (5 bases). CDR1 LNHDA and CDR2 SQIVND come from the germline V gene (reference sequence). This CDR3 has 13 residues. Trimming stripped 5 bases from V and 3 bases from J, with 11 bases between. This chain's CDR3 is CASSSRQYYEQYF. CDR3 bases: TGTGCCAGTAGTTCTAGACAGTACTACGAGCAGTACTTC.

This clonotype came up a few times. This sequence joins TRBV7-6 and TRBJ2-7; 9 bases line up with TRBD2. The ends lost 0 bases at V and 2 bases at J; junction bases unmatched: 8. This CDR3 contains 17 residues. The V gene's germline CDR1 is SGHVS and CDR2 FNYEAQ. The CDR3 protein is CASSLAPGLAGAYEQYF. The CDR3, as DNA: TGTGCCAGCAGCTTAGCTCCGGGGTTAGCGGGGGCCTACGAGCAGTACTTC.

The chain couples TRBV11-2 to TRBJ2-2; maybe TRBD2 (6 bases). Germline CDR1 reads SGHAT; CDR2 reads FQNNGV. The ends were cut back, 4 bases at V and 4 bases at J, with 13 bases in the middle. This CDR3 is 15 amino acids long. The CDR3 DNA sequence: TGTGCCAGCAGCTGGGGTCTAGCGTCCACCGGGGAGCTGTTTTTT. Amino acid sequence: CASSWGLASTGELFF. The full variable domain, in which reference TRBV11-2 and TRBJ2-2 provide the parts outside the CDR3, is EAGVAQSPRYKIIEKRQSVAFWCNPISGHATLYWYQQILGQGPKLLIQFQNNGVVDDSQLPKDRFSAERLKGVDSTLKIQPAKLEDSAVYLCASSWGLASTGELFFGEGSRLTVL.